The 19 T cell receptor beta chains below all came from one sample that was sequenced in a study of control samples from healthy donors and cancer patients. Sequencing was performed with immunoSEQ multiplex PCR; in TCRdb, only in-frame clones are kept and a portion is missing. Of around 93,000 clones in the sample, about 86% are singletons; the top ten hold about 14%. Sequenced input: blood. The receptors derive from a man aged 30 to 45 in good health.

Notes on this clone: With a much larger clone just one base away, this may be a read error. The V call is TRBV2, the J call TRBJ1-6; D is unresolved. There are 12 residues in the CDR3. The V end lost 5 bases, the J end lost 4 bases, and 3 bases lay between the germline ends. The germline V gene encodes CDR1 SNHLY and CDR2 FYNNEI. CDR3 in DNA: TGTGCCAGCAGTCTTTATAATTCACCCCTCCACTTT. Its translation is CASSLYNSPLHF. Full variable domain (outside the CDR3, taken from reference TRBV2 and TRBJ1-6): EPEVTQTPSHQVTQMGQEVILRCVPISNHLYFYWYRQILGQKVEFLVSFYNNEISEKSEIFDDQFSVERPDGSNFTLKIRSTKLEDSAMYFCASSLYNSPLHFGNGTRLTVT.

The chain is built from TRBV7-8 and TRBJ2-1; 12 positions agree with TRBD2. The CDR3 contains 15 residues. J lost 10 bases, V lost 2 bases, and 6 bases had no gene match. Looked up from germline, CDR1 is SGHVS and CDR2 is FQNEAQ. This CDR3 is CASSLIAGLAGEQFF. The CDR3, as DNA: TGTGCCAGCAGCTTAATTGCGGGACTAGCGGGCGAGCAGTTCTTC.

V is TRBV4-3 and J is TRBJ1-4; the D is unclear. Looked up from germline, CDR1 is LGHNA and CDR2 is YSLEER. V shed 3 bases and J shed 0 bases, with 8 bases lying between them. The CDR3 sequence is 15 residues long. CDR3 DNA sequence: TGCGCCAGCAGCCAGAGGCATGCAACTAATGAAAAACTGTTTTTT. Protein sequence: CASSQRHATNEKLFF.

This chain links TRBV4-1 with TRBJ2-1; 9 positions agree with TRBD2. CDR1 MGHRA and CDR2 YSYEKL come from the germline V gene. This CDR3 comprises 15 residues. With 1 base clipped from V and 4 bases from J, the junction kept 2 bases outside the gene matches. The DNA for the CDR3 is TGCGCCAGCAGCCAAGGGCTAGCGGGATACAATGAGCAGTTCTTC. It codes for CASSQGLAGYNEQFF.

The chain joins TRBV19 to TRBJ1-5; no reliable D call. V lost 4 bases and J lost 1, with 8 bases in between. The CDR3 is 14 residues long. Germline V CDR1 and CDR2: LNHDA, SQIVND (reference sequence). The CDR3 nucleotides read TGTGCCAGTAGTAGCGGCCCCAGCAATCAGCCCCAGCATTTT. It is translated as CASSSGPSNQPQHF. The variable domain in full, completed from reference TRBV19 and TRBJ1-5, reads DGGITQSPKYLFRKEGQNVTLSCEQNLNHDAMYWYRQDPGQGLRLIYYSQIVNDFQKGDIAEGYSVSREKKESFPLTVTSAQKNPTAFYLCASSSGPSNQPQHFGDGTRLSIL.

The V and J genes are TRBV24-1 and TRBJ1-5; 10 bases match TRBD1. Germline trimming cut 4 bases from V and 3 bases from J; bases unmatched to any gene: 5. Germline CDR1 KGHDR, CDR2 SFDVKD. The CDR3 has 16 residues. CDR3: CATSDVGQGHNQPQHF. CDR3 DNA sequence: TGTGCCACCAGTGACGTGGGACAGGGGCACAATCAGCCCCAGCATTTT.

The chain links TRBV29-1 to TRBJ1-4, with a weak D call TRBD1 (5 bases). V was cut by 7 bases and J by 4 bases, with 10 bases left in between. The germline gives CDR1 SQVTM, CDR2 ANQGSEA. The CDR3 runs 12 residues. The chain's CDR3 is CSALGVNEKLFF. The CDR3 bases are TGCAGCGCCTTAGGGGTTAATGAAAAACTGTTTTTT.

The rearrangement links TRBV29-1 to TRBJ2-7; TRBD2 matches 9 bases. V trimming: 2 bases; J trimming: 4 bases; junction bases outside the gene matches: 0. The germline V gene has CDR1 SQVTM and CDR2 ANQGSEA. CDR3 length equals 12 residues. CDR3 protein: CSVETSGYEQYF. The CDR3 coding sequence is TGCAGCGTTGAAACTAGCGGGTACGAGCAGTACTTC.

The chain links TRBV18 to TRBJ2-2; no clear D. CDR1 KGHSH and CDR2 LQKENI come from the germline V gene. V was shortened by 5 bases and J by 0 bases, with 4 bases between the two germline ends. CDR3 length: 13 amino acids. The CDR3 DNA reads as TGTGCCAGCTCATCAGCGAACACCGGGGAGCTGTTTTTT. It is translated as CASSSANTGELFF.

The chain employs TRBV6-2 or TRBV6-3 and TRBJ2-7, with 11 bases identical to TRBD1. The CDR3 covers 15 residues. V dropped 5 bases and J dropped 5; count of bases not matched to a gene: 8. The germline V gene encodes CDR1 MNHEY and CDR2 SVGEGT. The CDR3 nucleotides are TGTGCCAGCAGTACCGGGACAGGGGGTTTCCACGAGCAGTACTTC. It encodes CASSTGTGGFHEQYF.

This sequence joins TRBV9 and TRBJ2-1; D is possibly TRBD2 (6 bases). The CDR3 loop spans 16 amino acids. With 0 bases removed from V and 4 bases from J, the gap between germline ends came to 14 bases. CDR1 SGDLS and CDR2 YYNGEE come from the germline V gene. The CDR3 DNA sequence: TGTGCCAGCAGCGTAGGTGGTAGCGGAATTTACAATGAGCAGTTCTTC. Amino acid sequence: CASSVGGSGIYNEQFF. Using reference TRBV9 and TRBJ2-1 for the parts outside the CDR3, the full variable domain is DSGVTQTPKHLITATGQRVTLRCSPRSGDLSVYWYQQSLDQGLQFLIQYYNGEERAKGNILERFSAQQFPDLHSELNLSSLELGDSALYFCASSVGGSGIYNEQFFGPGTRLTVL.

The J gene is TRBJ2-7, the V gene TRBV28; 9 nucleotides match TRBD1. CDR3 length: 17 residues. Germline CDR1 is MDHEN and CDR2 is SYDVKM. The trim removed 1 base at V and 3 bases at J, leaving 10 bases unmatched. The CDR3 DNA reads TGTGCCAGCAGTTTATTGGGACAGGGTCGGGGGAACTACGAGCAGTACTTC. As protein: CASSLLGQGRGNYEQYF.

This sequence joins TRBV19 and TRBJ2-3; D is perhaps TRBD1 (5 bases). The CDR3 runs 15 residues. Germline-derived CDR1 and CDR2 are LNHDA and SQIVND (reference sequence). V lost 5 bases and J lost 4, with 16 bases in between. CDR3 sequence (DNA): TGTGCCAGTAGTCCCCTAAGGGGATCCCCAGATACGCAGTATTTT. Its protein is CASSPLRGSPDTQYF.

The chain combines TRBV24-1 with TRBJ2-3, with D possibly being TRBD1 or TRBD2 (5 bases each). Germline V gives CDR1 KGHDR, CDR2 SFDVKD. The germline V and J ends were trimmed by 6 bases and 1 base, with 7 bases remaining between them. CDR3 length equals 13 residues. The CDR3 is CATSRGGTDTQYF. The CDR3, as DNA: TGTGCCACCAGTCGAGGGGGCACAGATACGCAGTATTTT.

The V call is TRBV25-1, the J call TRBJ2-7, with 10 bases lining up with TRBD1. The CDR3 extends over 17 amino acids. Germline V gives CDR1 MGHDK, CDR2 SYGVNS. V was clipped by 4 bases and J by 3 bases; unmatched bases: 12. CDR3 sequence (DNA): TGTGCCAGCAGTGGCCCCGTGACAGGGGGCAACTTCTACGAGCAGTACTTC. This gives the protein CASSGPVTGGNFYEQYF.

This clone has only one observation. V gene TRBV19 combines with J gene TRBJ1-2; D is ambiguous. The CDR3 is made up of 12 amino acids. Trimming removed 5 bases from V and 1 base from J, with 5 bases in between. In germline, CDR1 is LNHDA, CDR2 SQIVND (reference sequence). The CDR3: CASSSFNYGYTF. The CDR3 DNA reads TGTGCCAGTAGTTCTTTTAACTATGGCTACACCTTC.

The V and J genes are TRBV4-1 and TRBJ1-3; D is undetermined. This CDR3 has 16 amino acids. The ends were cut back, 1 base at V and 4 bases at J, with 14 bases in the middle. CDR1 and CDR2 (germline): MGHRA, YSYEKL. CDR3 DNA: TGCGCCAGCAGCCAAGTCCTTGAAGAACGAGGAAACACCATATATTTT. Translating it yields CASSQVLEERGNTIYF.

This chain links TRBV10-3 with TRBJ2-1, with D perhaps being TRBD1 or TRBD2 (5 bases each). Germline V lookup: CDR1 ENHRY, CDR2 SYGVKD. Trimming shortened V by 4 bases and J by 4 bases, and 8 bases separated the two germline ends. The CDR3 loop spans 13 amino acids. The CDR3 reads CAISGDVYNEQFF. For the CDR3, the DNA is TGTGCCATCAGTGGGGACGTTTACAATGAGCAGTTCTTC.

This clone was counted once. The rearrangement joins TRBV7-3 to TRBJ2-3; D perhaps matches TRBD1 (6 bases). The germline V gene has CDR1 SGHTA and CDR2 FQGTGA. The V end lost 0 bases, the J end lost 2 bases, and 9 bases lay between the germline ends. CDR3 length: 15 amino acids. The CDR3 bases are TGTGCCAGCAGCTTAACAGGGGGATACACAGATACGCAGTATTTT. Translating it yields CASSLTGGYTDTQYF.